This T cell receptor (beta chain) was retrieved from a study of Graves' ophthalmopathy and Graves' hyperthyroidism. Study overall: Upon initial diagnosis and before any treatment, peripheral blood was collected. Study results and limitations: Blood was where most expanded thyroid clonotypes above 0.001 frequency also turned up.

The table lists this clonotype with many counts. Its antigen remains unknown. Looked up from germline, CDR1 is SNHLY and CDR2 is FYNNEI. This CDR3 has 15 amino acids. Germline trimming cut 10 bases from V and 3 bases from J; bases unmatched to any gene: 6. Amplification from RNA transcripts yielded the TCR beta CDR3 regions. Investigators did first-round RT-PCR with HTBI primers, then second-round multiplex PCR. Each CDR3 protein is one row after TCRdb ran MiXCR on the multiplex PCR reads. Here the sample spans approximately 700,000 distinct CDR3 sequences, about two fifths being singletons. Sequencing was carried out using peripheral blood. This sequence was found in an adult man with Graves' ophthalmopathy. The rearrangement joins TRBV2 to TRBJ2-6, with 10 bases fitting TRBD2. The CDR3 bases are TGTGCCACGCTAGCGGGAGTGAATGGGGCCAACGTCCTGACTTTC. Its translation: CATLAGVNGANVLTF.